This T cell receptor (beta chain) was found in a study of PD-1 blockade in classical Hodgkin lymphoma. Across the study: Patients were administered nivolumab (3 mg/kg intravenously) every 2 weeks. General study points: Repertoire differences have undefined causes, possibly disease activity or prior therapy. TCR diversity in CD4+, not CD8+, cells rose significantly by C4D1. In newly diagnosed patients, baseline TCR diversity was reportedly below that of healthy donors.

Time point given: cycle 4 day 1 (C4D1), after 5 to 7 weeks of nivolumab. The patients all showed relapse after autologous stem cell transplantation, while their brentuximab vedotin exposure varied. Sequencing used immunoSEQ multiplex PCR; TCRdb keeps in-frame clones, though not all of them. The sample comprises about 47,000 clones, about 90% of which are singletons, and roughly 13% rests with the top ten. This clone was counted a single time. Its matching antigen is unknown. CDR3 length: 17 residues. J gave up 0 bases and V 5 bases, and 9 bases lay outside the gene matches. From germline, CDR1 is LGHNT and CDR2 FRNRAP.

The chain joins TRBV12-5 to TRBJ2-1, with 8 bases lining up with TRBD2. Sequenced here: peripheral blood mononuclear cells (PBMCs), sampled before the fourth cycle of nivolumab. This TCR derives from a human donor with classical Hodgkin lymphoma. The CDR3 loop reads CASGPWGSGSSYNEQFF. The DNA for the CDR3 is TGTGCTAGTGGTCCCTGGGGGAGCGGGAGCTCCTACAATGAGCAGTTCTTC.